This T cell receptor beta chain was identified during a study of blood T cells in healthy people across ages. For the study at large: Template switching recovered approximately one barcoded beta molecule for every two T cells. Study-wide findings and caveats: Long-lived and aged donors differed, with more naive CD4+ cells and higher diversity in the long-lived.

About 9.9 milliliters of peripheral blood were drawn from each donor. The CDR3 is made up of 15 amino acids. Germline-derived CDR1 and CDR2 are MNHEY and SVGAGI. This clonotype showed up just a few times. Its target is unknown. A read error may account for a junction end that differs from germline. Sample-barcoded 5' priming and a J-beta primer mix drove a second PCR of roughly 6 to 12 cycles. TCRdb re-derived calls from the 5' RACE reads in MiXCR, one entry per CDR3 protein. Of approximately 810,000 distinct CDR3 sequences listed, 29% were seen once; the top ten hold 17%. V and J are TRBV6-5 and TRBJ2-7; 7 bases agree with TRBD2. The sequencing sample was made of blood. The sequence derives from a woman over 75 in good health. Here the CDR3 reads CTSSPQRGSYNEQYF. Written as DNA, the CDR3 is TGTACCAGCAGTCCTCAGCGGGGTTCCTACAATGAGCAGTACTTC.